This is a list of T cell receptor beta chains from one sample in a study of T cell responses to AZD1222 COVID-19 vaccine. Here immunoSEQ multiplex PCR was the method, and the copy in TCRdb shows in-frame clones only, minus some. The data contain about 150,000 clones, 85% to 95% of them singletons. The specimen was peripheral blood, collected 28 days after the second AZD1222 dose. The receptors were sampled from an adult who received the AZD1222 COVID-19 vaccine. Each CDR3 is given with its conserved first and last residue. D genes are given only for firm matches. Clone size is not always given. Where it is, it says once, few, many or a class for expanded clones.

D gene | J gene | clone size | V gene | CDR3 protein | CDR3 DNA
. | TRBJ2-5 | . | TRBV12-3/TRBV12-4 | CASTGDLRETQYF | TGTGCCAGCACGGGGGACCTACGGGAGACCCAGTACTTC
. | TRBJ1-1 | . | TRBV5-6 | CASSLANTEAFF | TGTGCCAGCAGCTTGGCGAACACTGAAGCTTTCTTT
TRBD1 | TRBJ1-1 | . | TRBV19 | CASSSDRVVTEAFF | TGTGCCAGTAGTTCGGACAGGGTCGTCACTGAAGCTTTCTTT
TRBD1 | TRBJ2-5 | . | TRBV5-1 | CASSLGTGKETQYF | TGCGCCAGCAGCTTAGGGACAGGGAAAGAGACCCAGTACTTC
TRBD1 | TRBJ2-3 | . | TRBV5-4 | CASTDRAVTDTQYF | TGTGCCAGCACCGACAGGGCCGTCACAGATACGCAGTATTTT
. | TRBJ2-3 | once | TRBV27 | CASSFRSSSTDTQYF | TGTGCCAGCAGTTTTCGGAGTTCGAGCACAGATACGCAGTATTTT
TRBD1 | TRBJ2-1 | . | TRBV25-1 | CASSPGTGAYNEQFF | TGTGCCAGCAGTCCCGGGACAGGGGCCTACAATGAGCAGTTCTTC
TRBD2 | TRBJ2-7 | . | TRBV5-1 | CASSLFGGSFDEQYF | TGCGCCAGCAGCTTGTTCGGCGGGAGCTTCGACGAGCAGTACTTC
TRBD1 | TRBJ1-1 | once | TRBV2 | CASRPGTGADTEAFF | TGTGCCAGCAGACCCGGGACAGGGGCTGACACTGAAGCTTTCTTT
TRBD1 | TRBJ1-2 | . | TRBV5-6 | CASSSGETGGIWYGYTF | TGTGCCAGCAGCTCCGGAGAGACAGGGGGCATTTGGTATGGCTACACCTTC
TRBD2 | TRBJ2-7 | . | TRBV13 | CASSSGLASYEQYF | TGTGCCAGCAGCTCGGGACTAGCCTCCTACGAGCAGTACTTC
. | TRBJ1-2 | . | TRBV7-9 | CASSSLARDGYTF | TGTGCCAGCAGCTCCCTTGCAAGGGATGGCTACACCTTC
TRBD1 | TRBJ1-2 | . | TRBV5-1 | CASTATGQSYTF | TGCGCCAGCACCGCAACGGGACAGAGTTACACCTTC
. | TRBJ2-7 | . | TRBV28 | CASSPPGLTYEQYF | TGTGCCAGCAGTCCCCCCGGACTAACCTACGAGCAGTACTTC
TRBD1 | TRBJ1-1 | . | TRBV19 | CASRSRGLNTEAFF | TGTGCCAGTAGATCCAGGGGGCTGAACACTGAAGCTTTCTTT
. | TRBJ1-2 | once | TRBV30 | CAWSVIGGSYGYTF | TGTGCCTGGAGTGTCATTGGTGGATCCTATGGCTACACCTTC
. | TRBJ2-7 | . | TRBV7-9 | CASSLGVENEQYF | TGTGCCAGCAGCTTAGGGGTTGAGAACGAGCAGTACTTC
. | TRBJ1-5 | . | TRBV6-5 | CASSFPGHALVKPQHF | TGTGCCAGCAGTTTCCCGGGCCACGCACTCGTGAAGCCCCAGCATTTT
. | TRBJ1-2 | . | TRBV25-1 | CASSEGAGYTF | TGTGCCAGCAGTGAGGGGGCTGGCTACACCTTC
. | TRBJ2-5 | . | TRBV5-1 | CASSLGGRGYLGQETQYF | TGCGCCAGCAGCTTGGGGGGACGCGGATATCTGGGCCAAGAGACCCAGTACTTC
. | TRBJ1-4 | few | TRBV27 | CASSPQGANEKLFF | TGTGCCAGCAGTCCCCAGGGAGCTAATGAAAAACTGTTTTTT
. | TRBJ1-1 | . | TRBV5-5 | CASSLVAELNTEAFF | TGTGCCAGCAGCTTGGTTGCGGAATTGAACACTGAAGCTTTCTTT
. | TRBJ2-2 | . | TRBV7-9 | CASRQGTGELFF | TGTGCCAGCAGACAAGGTACCGGGGAGCTGTTTTTT
. | TRBJ1-3 | . | TRBV13 | CASSAKQGWAGNTIYF | TGTGCCAGCAGCGCTAAGCAGGGATGGGCTGGAAACACCATATATTTT
. | TRBJ1-3 | . | TRBV30 | CAWSPPKGSGNTIYF | TGTGCCTGGAGTCCCCCAAAGGGTTCTGGAAACACCATATATTTT
. | TRBJ1-4 | . | TRBV3-1/TRBV3-2 | CASSQVEKLFF | TGTGCCAGCAGCCAAGTTGAAAAACTGTTTTTT
. | TRBJ2-3 | . | TRBV11-2 | CASSLVRRGTVTDTQYF | TGTGCCAGCAGCTTAGTTAGGAGGGGGACAGTCACAGATACGCAGTATTTT
TRBD1 | TRBJ1-2 | . | TRBV27 | CASSLFGTDIRYGYTF | TGTGCCAGCAGTTTATTTGGGACAGATATACGATATGGCTACACCTTC
. | TRBJ1-5 | . | TRBV27 | CASSSRYSNQPQHF | TGTGCCAGCAGCAGCAGATATAGCAATCAGCCCCAGCATTTT
TRBD1 | TRBJ1-1 | . | TRBV2 | CASSITGGTEAFF | TGTGCCAGCAGTATCACAGGGGGTACTGAAGCTTTCTTT
TRBD2 | TRBJ2-1 | . | TRBV19 | CASSVLAGGRDEQFF | TGTGCCAGTAGCGTCCTAGCGGGGGGGAGGGATGAGCAGTTCTTC
. | TRBJ2-1 | . | TRBV19 | CASSIQTLSSYNEQFF | TGTGCCAGTAGTATCCAGACCCTAAGCTCCTACAATGAGCAGTTCTTC
. | TRBJ2-5 | . | TRBV7-8 | CASSLRPSRETQYF | TGTGCCAGCAGCTTAAGGCCTAGCAGAGAGACCCAGTACTTC
TRBD1 | TRBJ1-4 | . | TRBV5-4 | CASSRGQGANEKLFF | TGTGCCAGCAGCCGGGGACAGGGGGCTAATGAAAAACTGTTTTTT
. | TRBJ1-2 | . | TRBV4-2 | CASSQNRGTGREAYGYTF | TGTGCCAGCAGCCAGAATCGGGGGACGGGCAGGGAGGCCTATGGCTACACCTTC
. | TRBJ2-7 | few | TRBV5-4 | CASSLRENYEQYF | TGTGCCAGCAGCTTGAGGGAGAACTACGAGCAGTACTTC
. | TRBJ2-1 | . | TRBV13 | CASSVPTSGYNEQFF | TGTGCCAGCAGCGTGCCAACGAGCGGTTATAATGAGCAGTTCTTC
. | TRBJ2-1 | . | TRBV7-9 | CASSLARAGENEQFF | TGTGCCAGCAGCTTAGCGCGGGCAGGGGAGAATGAGCAGTTCTTC
. | TRBJ1-2 | . | TRBV7-2 | CASSRGGGQDGYTF | TGTGCCAGCAGCCGGGGAGGGGGGCAGGATGGCTACACCTTC
. | TRBJ1-1 | . | TRBV20-1 | CSASGGREAFF | TGCAGTGCTAGTGGGGGGAGGGAAGCTTTCTTT
TRBD1 | TRBJ1-6 | . | TRBV7-6 | CASSLGAQGAPNNSPLHF | TGTGCCAGCAGCTTAGGGGCACAGGGGGCGCCGAATAATTCACCCCTCCACTTT
. | TRBJ1-4 | . | TRBV9 | CASSVEGHGRLFF | TGTGCCAGCAGCGTAGAAGGCCATGGAAGACTGTTTTTT
. | TRBJ2-7 | . | TRBV2 | CASTEGGHHPYEQYF | TGTGCCAGCACCGAAGGAGGACATCACCCCTACGAGCAGTACTTC
. | TRBJ2-7 | . | TRBV11-1 | CASTPGKGYEQYF | TGTGCCAGTACGCCTGGGAAAGGCTACGAGCAGTACTTC
TRBD1 | TRBJ1-1 | . | TRBV5-1 | CASSFDRVGYTEAFF | TGCGCCAGCAGCTTTGACAGGGTCGGGTACACTGAAGCTTTCTTT